The rows below give T cell receptor beta chains drawn from one sample of a study of OX40 agonist ivuxolimab in advanced cancers. Using immunoSEQ multiplex PCR, the repertoire was profiled, and TCRdb retains in-frame clones only, with some absent. The table has roughly 11,000 clones, about 75% seen once. The material sequenced was CD4+ or CD8+ T cells sorted from blood, taken in a trial of the OX40 agonist ivuxolimab. All receptors derive from an adult with an advanced solid tumor such as melanoma, head and neck, liver or kidney cancer. The CDR3 runs from the conserved cysteine through the conserved F or W. Each record gives: CDR3 protein, V gene, J gene.

CDR3aa: CASSFWVGENVQYF
v_gene: TRBV27
j_gene: TRBJ2-7

CDR3aa: CASSYGNEQFF
v_gene: TRBV6-6
j_gene: TRBJ2-1

CDR3aa: CASVSTNNEQFF
v_gene: TRBV27
j_gene: TRBJ2-1

CDR3aa: CASSLVRMNTEAFF
v_gene: TRBV28
j_gene: TRBJ1-1

CDR3aa: CASRVQGEFYSPLHF
v_gene: TRBV28
j_gene: TRBJ1-6

CDR3aa: CASSFQTSGSYNEQFF
v_gene: TRBV13
j_gene: TRBJ2-1

CDR3aa: CASSLEGQGGNQPQHF
v_gene: TRBV11-2
j_gene: TRBJ1-5

CDR3aa: CASSQGLADIYEQYF
v_gene: TRBV4-1
j_gene: TRBJ2-7

CDR3aa: CASSLDLSSGNTIYF
v_gene: TRBV28
j_gene: TRBJ1-3

CDR3aa: CASSWQSNQPQHF
v_gene: TRBV27
j_gene: TRBJ1-5

CDR3aa: CATQTGNSNQPQHF
v_gene: TRBV10-2
j_gene: TRBJ1-5

CDR3aa: CASETGTGFNEQYF
v_gene: TRBV6-6
j_gene: TRBJ2-7

CDR3aa: CASSQGLVDYEQYF
v_gene: TRBV19
j_gene: TRBJ2-7

CDR3aa: CASSTSLGAGNQPQHF
v_gene: TRBV18
j_gene: TRBJ1-5

CDR3aa: CASTWGGDAEAFF
v_gene: TRBV28
j_gene: TRBJ1-1

CDR3aa: CASSFARGDTDTQYF
v_gene: TRBV11-3
j_gene: TRBJ2-3

CDR3aa: CASSFGTEAFF
v_gene: TRBV25-1
j_gene: TRBJ1-1

CDR3aa: CASSLLAGATGELFF
v_gene: TRBV27
j_gene: TRBJ2-2

CDR3aa: CASSPTVRGQPQHF
v_gene: TRBV28
j_gene: TRBJ1-5

CDR3aa: CASSLKGAGELFF
v_gene: TRBV27
j_gene: TRBJ2-2

CDR3aa: CASSRSLAADYTDTQYF
v_gene: TRBV28
j_gene: TRBJ2-3

CDR3aa: CASSFAPMKNTEAFF
v_gene: TRBV27
j_gene: TRBJ1-1

CDR3aa: CASSLTGVYEQYF
v_gene: TRBV2
j_gene: TRBJ2-7

CDR3aa: CASSQESTLKFYGYTF
v_gene: TRBV4-3
j_gene: TRBJ1-2

CDR3aa: CASSLAAGTAYEQYF
v_gene: TRBV5-8
j_gene: TRBJ2-7

CDR3aa: CASTEGTGGRSGTQYF
v_gene: TRBV2
j_gene: TRBJ2-5

CDR3aa: CSVEDRRELYGYTF
v_gene: TRBV29-1
j_gene: TRBJ1-2